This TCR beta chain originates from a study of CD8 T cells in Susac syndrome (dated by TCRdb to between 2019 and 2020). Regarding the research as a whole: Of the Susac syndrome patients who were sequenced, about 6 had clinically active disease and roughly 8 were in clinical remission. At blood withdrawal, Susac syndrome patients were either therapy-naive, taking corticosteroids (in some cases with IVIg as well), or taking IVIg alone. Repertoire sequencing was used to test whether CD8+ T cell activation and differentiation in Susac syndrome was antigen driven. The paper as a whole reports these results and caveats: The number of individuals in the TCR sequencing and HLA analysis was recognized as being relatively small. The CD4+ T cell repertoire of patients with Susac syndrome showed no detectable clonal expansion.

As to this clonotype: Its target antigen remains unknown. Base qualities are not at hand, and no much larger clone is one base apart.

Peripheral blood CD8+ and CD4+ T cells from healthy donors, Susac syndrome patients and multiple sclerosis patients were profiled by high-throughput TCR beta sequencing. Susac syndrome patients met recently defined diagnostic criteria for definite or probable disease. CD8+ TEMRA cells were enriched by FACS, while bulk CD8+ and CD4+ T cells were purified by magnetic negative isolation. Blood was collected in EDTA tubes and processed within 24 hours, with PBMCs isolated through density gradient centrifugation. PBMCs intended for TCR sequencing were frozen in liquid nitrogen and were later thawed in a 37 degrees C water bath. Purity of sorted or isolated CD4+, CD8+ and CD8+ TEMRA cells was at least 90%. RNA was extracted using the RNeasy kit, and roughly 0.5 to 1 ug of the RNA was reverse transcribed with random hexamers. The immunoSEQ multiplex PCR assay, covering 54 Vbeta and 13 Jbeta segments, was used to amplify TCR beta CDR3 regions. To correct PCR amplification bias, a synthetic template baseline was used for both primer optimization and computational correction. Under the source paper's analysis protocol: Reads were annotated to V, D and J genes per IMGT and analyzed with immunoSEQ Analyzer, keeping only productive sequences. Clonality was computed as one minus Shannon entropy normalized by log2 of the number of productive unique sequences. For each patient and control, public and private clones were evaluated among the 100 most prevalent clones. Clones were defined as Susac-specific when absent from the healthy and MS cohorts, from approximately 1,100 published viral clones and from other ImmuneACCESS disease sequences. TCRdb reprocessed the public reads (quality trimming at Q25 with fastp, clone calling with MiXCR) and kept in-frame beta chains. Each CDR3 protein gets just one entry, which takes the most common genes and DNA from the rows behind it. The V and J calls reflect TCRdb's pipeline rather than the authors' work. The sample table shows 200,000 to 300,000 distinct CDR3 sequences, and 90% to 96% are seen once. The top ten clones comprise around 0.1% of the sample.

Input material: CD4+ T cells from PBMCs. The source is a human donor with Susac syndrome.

The CDR3 loop reads CSARVFGTEAKNIQYF. The nucleotide sequence reads TGCAGTGCTAGAGTATTTGGGACTGAAGCCAAAAACATTCAGTACTTC. This chain is built from TRBV20-1 and TRBJ2-4, and possibly TRBD2, on 6 matching bases. The germline V gene (reference sequence) gives CDR1 as DFQATT and CDR2 as SNEGSKA. The cysteine opens and the phenylalanine closes a CDR3 of 16 amino acids. Only the CDR3 portion is preserved as DNA: 48 bases, with reading frame beginning at the first base. V and J are truncated by 1 base and 0 bases respectively, leaving an intervening sequence of 13 bases.